The 18 T cell receptor beta chains given below trace back to one sample, sequenced in a study of identical twins. Via MiXCR, TCRdb re-called the 5' RACE reads, giving one row per CDR3 protein. Of 400,000 to 500,000 distinct CDR3 sequences listed, about 18% are singletons. Material: naive T cells sorted from blood. Receptors originate from a man in his fifties or sixties in good health.

The gene calls are TRBV5-5 and TRBJ1-4; 7 bases line up with TRBD1. The CDR3 sequence is 14 residues long. Germline V CDR1 and CDR2: SGHKS, YYEKEE (reference sequence). V trimming: 3 bases; J trimming: 4 bases; junction bases outside the gene matches: 3. The CDR3 sequence is CASSSTGVNEKLFF. CDR3 sequence (DNA): TGTGCCAGCAGCTCTACAGGGGTTAATGAAAAACTGTTTTTT.

This clonotype was counted a few times. V gene TRBV2 combines with J gene TRBJ2-5; perhaps D is TRBD1 or TRBD2 (5 bases each). V was shortened by 2 bases and J by 2 bases, with 12 bases between the two germline ends. The germline CDR1 and CDR2 sequences are SNHLY and FYNNEI. The CDR3 runs 15 residues. The CDR3 nucleotides read TGTGCCAGCAGTGAAATGGGGACCTTTCAAGAGACCCAGTACTTC. This gives the protein CASSEMGTFQETQYF.

The chain carries TRBV7-9 and TRBJ2-1, with 7 nucleotides matching TRBD2. From germline, CDR1 is SEHNR and CDR2 FQNEAQ (reference sequence). This CDR3 contains 16 residues. V shed 3 bases and J 3 bases; nucleotides not matched to a gene: 8. For the CDR3, the DNA is TGTGCCAGCAGCTTCTGGCGGGAGTTCAGCTACAATGAGCAGTTCTTC. This codes for CASSFWREFSYNEQFF.

The sample holds a few counts of this clonotype. The chain joins TRBV20-1 to TRBJ2-1; TRBD2 aligns across 10 bases. J was trimmed by 5 bases and V by 3 bases; bases with no gene match: 4. CDR3 size: 14 residues. Germline CDR1 and CDR2: DFQATT and SNEGSKA (reference sequence). DNA of the CDR3: TGCAGTGCTAGCATTACTAGCGGGGACAATGAGCAGTTCTTC. Its protein product is CSASITSGDNEQFF.

This clonotype was counted many times. The chain has TRBV29-1 and TRBJ1-1; possibly TRBD1 for D (5 bases). CDR1 is SQVTM and CDR2 is ANQGSEA in the germline V gene. V lost 6 bases, J lost 5 bases, and 10 bases lay in between. The CDR3 loop spans 11 amino acids. The CDR3 nucleotides read TGCAGCGTGGGGACTGAGACTGAAGCTTTCTTT. It specifies CSVGTETEAFF. Full variable domain (rest looked up from reference TRBV29-1 and TRBJ1-1): SAVISQKPSRDICQRGTSLTIQCQVDSQVTMMFWYRQQPGQSLTLIATANQGSEATYESGFVIDKFPISRPNLTFSTLTVSNMSPEDSSIYLCSVGTETEAFFGQGTRLTVV.

This clonotype turned up a few times. V usage is TRBV21-1 and J usage is TRBJ2-5; the table's D gene call, TRBD1, was not cross checked with the DNA. TRBV21-1 is a pseudogene locus. The CDR3 is 18 residues long. The CDR3 sequence is CASRAGQQGQGAEETQYF. The CDR3 bases are TGTGCCAGCAGGGCAGGGCAGCAGGGACAGGGGGCTGAAGAGACCCAGTACTTC.

The sample holds a few counts of this clonotype. The chain links TRBV4-3 to TRBJ2-3; 9 positions agree with TRBD2. CDR3 length: 16 residues. Looked up from germline, CDR1 is LGHNA and CDR2 is YSLEER. With 1 base clipped from V and 2 bases from J, the junction kept 4 bases outside the gene matches. CDR3 in DNA: TGCGCCAGCAGCCAAGCCCTAGCGGGGATCACAGATACGCAGTATTTT. Protein: CASSQALAGITDTQYF.

This rearrangement joins TRBV6-4 to TRBJ1-1, with D perhaps TRBD1 (6 bases). Germline V gives CDR1 MRHNA, CDR2 SNTAGT. The V end was cut by 4 bases, the J end by 5 bases, with 11 bases between. The CDR3 loop spans 13 amino acids. CDR3: CASSGLGATEAFF. CDR3 nucleotide sequence: TGTGCCAGCAGTGGGTTGGGGGCAACTGAAGCTTTCTTT.

The chain employs TRBV7-9 and TRBJ1-2, with 8 bases aligning to TRBD1. The length of the CDR3 is 14 residues. V lost 5 bases and J lost 4; bases outside the gene matches: 6. CDR1 is SEHNR, CDR2 FQNEAQ, per germline (reference sequence). The CDR3 coding sequence is TGTGCCAGCAGCCCTCTGACAGGGGCCTATGGCTACACCTTC. Amino acids: CASSPLTGAYGYTF.

The chain recombines TRBV6-2 or TRBV6-3 with TRBJ2-1; 8 bases line up with TRBD2. V was pared by 7 bases and J by 9 bases, with 17 bases of the junction left unmatched. There are 16 residues in the CDR3. Germline V lookup: CDR1 MNHEY, CDR2 SVGEGT. CDR3 region: CASTNQRGLGSGEQFF. The DNA for the CDR3 is TGTGCCAGCACCAACCAACGGGGACTAGGATCGGGTGAGCAGTTCTTC.

The chain employs TRBV27 and TRBJ2-1; 12 nucleotides align to TRBD2. The CDR3 extends over 16 amino acids. From germline, CDR1 is MNHEY and CDR2 SMNVEV (reference sequence). J gave up 7 bases and V 5 bases, and 9 bases lay outside the gene matches. The CDR3 region has the DNA TGTGCCAGCAGTCCCGGGACTAGCGGGCTTTGGAATGAGCAGTTCTTC. Translating it yields CASSPGTSGLWNEQFF.

This clonotype was detected ten times or more. V and J are TRBV11-2 and TRBJ1-1; TRBD1 matches at 7 bases. V was pared by 2 bases and J by 1 base, with 4 bases of the junction left unmatched. The germline V gene has CDR1 SGHAT and CDR2 FQNNGV. This CDR3 contains 15 residues. For the CDR3, the DNA is TGTGCCAGCAGCTTAATACAGGGGAAGAACACTGAAGCTTTCTTT. Translating it yields CASSLIQGKNTEAFF.

This clonotype has more than one count but fewer than ten. J is TRBJ2-3 and V is TRBV12-3 or TRBV12-4; 13 bases align to TRBD2. The V and J ends lost 5 bases and 5 bases, in that order; junction bases with no gene match: 7. This CDR3 comprises 16 residues. The CDR3 region is CASSPGLAGVRDTQYF. As DNA, the CDR3 is TGTGCCAGCAGTCCCGGACTAGCGGGAGTGAGAGATACGCAGTATTTT.

This clonotype was seen a handful of times. V is TRBV12-3 or TRBV12-4 and J is TRBJ2-1; the match to TRBD2 covers 7 bases. V gave up 3 bases and J gave up 0 bases; unmatched junction bases: 8. The length of the CDR3 is 17 residues. The CDR3 region is CASSFPSGASSYNEQFF. CDR3 nucleotide sequence: TGTGCCAGCAGTTTTCCCAGCGGGGCATCCTCCTACAATGAGCAGTTCTTC.

The table lists this clonotype with a few counts. This rearrangement joins TRBV4-3 to TRBJ1-2; D call uncertain. V was cut by 1 base and J by 0 bases, with 15 bases left in between. Germline lookup yields CDR1 LGHNA and CDR2 YSLEER. The CDR3 length is 17 residues. As DNA, the CDR3 is TGCGCCAGCAGCCAAGCGTACTACCCGGGGTCTAACTATGGCTACACCTTC. It encodes CASSQAYYPGSNYGYTF.

This rearrangement joins TRBV7-9 to TRBJ2-7; D might be TRBD1 (6 bases). V gave up 5 bases and J gave up 3 bases, with 11 bases separating them. The CDR3 extends over 13 amino acids. The germline CDR1 and CDR2 sequences are SEHNR and FQNEAQ (reference sequence). CDR3 protein: CASSHRDLYEQYF. In nucleotides, the CDR3 is TGTGCCAGCAGCCACAGGGATCTCTACGAGCAGTACTTC.

The CDR3 loop is CSARGGNYNEQFF. DNA for the CDR3: TGCAGTGCTAGAGGGGGGAACTACAATGAGCAGTTCTTC. The rearrangement uses TRBV20-1 and TRBJ2-1; the D gene could be TRBD1 or TRBD2 (5 bases each). Germline V gene sequence: CDR1 DFQATT, CDR2 SNEGSKA (reference sequence). The CDR3 has 13 residues. V was clipped by 1 base and J by 3 bases, with 7 bases between them.

This sequence joins TRBV6-2 or TRBV6-3 and TRBJ2-2; 10 nucleotides line up with TRBD2. The CDR3 covers 17 residues. The J segment lost 3 bases and the V segment lost 2 bases, leaving 6 bases of the junction unmatched. Germline V gene data show CDR1 as MNHEY and CDR2 as SVGEGT. The CDR3 loop reads CASSYASGGAYTGELFF. CDR3 DNA sequence: TGTGCCAGCAGTTACGCCAGCGGGGGGGCCTACACCGGGGAGCTGTTTTTT.